The entry that follows covers one T cell receptor (beta chain) sequence. CD4+ cells were split into CD45RA+ naive and CD45RA-negative memory subsets. Produced via immunoSEQ multiplex PCR; TCRdb's table is partial and in-frame only. The sample yields fewer than 3 million clones, roughly 92% seen once. These data belong to a study of shared clonotypes between healthy human individuals. Germline loops: CDR1 MDHEN, CDR2 SYDVKM. The CDR3 loop spans 14 amino acids. J was trimmed by 5 bases and V by 6 bases; bases with no gene match: 8. This sequence was found in a young man in good health. Some clones in this sample may be carry-over from other donors' samples. Sequenced sample: naive CD4+ T cells from PBMCs. This sample's subset: CD45RA+ positively selected. The chain uses TRBV28 and TRBJ1-1; 8 bases agree with TRBD1. The CDR3 DNA reads as TGTGCCAGCAGAGCAGGGGGCTTGGGGACTGAAGCTTTCTTT. Protein: CASRAGGLGTEAFF.